These 20 T cell receptor beta chains were sequenced from one sample in a study of CD8 T cells in ankylosing spondylitis. TCRdb reprocessed the 5' RACE reads via MiXCR and lists one record per CDR3 protein. The sample lists approximately 250,000 distinct CDR3 sequences, roughly 32% seen once, with around 4.5% in the top ten. Sequencing used blood, either unsorted or a sorted T cell fraction (not recorded which). These receptors originate from a male donor with ankylosing spondylitis or in good health (not recorded which).

The gene calls are TRBV10-3 and TRBJ2-1; a weak D match, TRBD1 (5 bases). Trimming removed 11 bases from V and 8 bases from J, with 22 bases in between. This CDR3 region has 14 residues. Germline CDR1 reads ENHRY; CDR2 reads SYGVKD. This CDR3 is CAVGAQDSIYEQFF. In DNA, the CDR3 is TGTGCCGTTGGGGCGCAGGATAGTATTTATGAGCAGTTCTTC.

The CDR3 DNA reads as TGTGCCAGCAGTCTTGGACTAGCGAGGAACACCGGGGAGCTGTTTTTT. Translation gives CASSLGLARNTGELFF. The chain joins TRBV12-3 or TRBV12-4 to TRBJ2-2; TRBD2 matches 9 bases. The CDR3 loop spans 16 amino acids. Trimming cost V 5 bases and J 1 base; bases outside gene matches: 5.

This sequence joins TRBV27 and TRBJ2-5; 10 bases fit TRBD2. The germline V gene encodes CDR1 MNHEY and CDR2 SMNVEV (reference sequence). V lost 8 bases and J lost 3; bases outside the gene matches: 3. CDR3 length: 13 residues. CDR3 region: CASGSGGEETQYF. The CDR3 DNA reads as TGTGCCAGCGGAAGCGGGGGGGAAGAGACCCAGTACTTC.

The J gene is TRBJ2-3, the V gene TRBV9; TRBD2 agrees at 11 bases. Germline CDR1 reads SGDLS; CDR2 reads YYNGEE. Trimming cost V 4 bases and J 9 bases; bases outside gene matches: 13. The CDR3 sequence is 16 residues long. The CDR3 nucleotides are TGTGCCAGCAGCCCTAGCGGGGGGACTCTCCAGCCCACGCAGTATTTT. Its protein product is CASSPSGGTLQPTQYF.

The chain has TRBV12-3 or TRBV12-4 and TRBJ2-7; TRBD2 matches 7 bases. The trim removed 6 bases at V and 2 bases at J, leaving 7 bases unmatched. The CDR3 runs to 14 residues. DNA of the CDR3: TGTGCCAGCAGCGGGTCGGGGGGAACCTACGAGCAGTACTTC. This translates into CASSGSGGTYEQYF.

This clonotype has just a few counts. The chain employs TRBV20-1 and TRBJ1-1, with 7 bases lining up with TRBD1. The CDR3 totals 15 residues. Germline CDR1 DFQATT, CDR2 SNEGSKA (reference sequence). J was trimmed by 1 base and V by 1 base; bases with no gene match: 6. CDR3 sequence reads: CSARGLRTGNTEAFF. CDR3 DNA: TGCAGTGCTAGAGGCCTTCGGACAGGGAACACTGAAGCTTTCTTT.

V and J are TRBV2 and TRBJ2-3; D remains unclear. Trimming took off 8 bases at V and 4 bases at J, with 4 bases between the two ends. Germline CDR1 and CDR2: SNHLY and FYNNEI. The CDR3 has 10 amino acids. DNA of the CDR3: TGTGCCAGCGGGGCAGATACGCAGTATTTT. Protein sequence: CASGADTQYF.

The chain couples TRBV10-3 to TRBJ1-1; no firm D call. This CDR3 region has 13 residues. Trimming pared 2 bases from V and 5 bases from J, leaving 9 bases between. Germline V CDR1 and CDR2: ENHRY, SYGVKD. In DNA form, the CDR3 reads TGTGCCATCAGTGAGGGATCGGGGACTGAAGCTTTCTTT. Protein sequence: CAISEGSGTEAFF.

This clonotype was found once. The V gene is TRBV6-1, the J gene TRBJ2-1; the match to TRBD1 covers 7 bases. Germline-derived CDR1 and CDR2 are MNHNS and SASEGT. Trimming cost V 8 bases and J 12 bases; bases outside gene matches: 13. This CDR3 comprises 13 residues. CDR3 sequence reads: CASRTGASDGQFF. The CDR3 DNA reads TGTGCCAGCCGGACAGGAGCCAGCGACGGGCAGTTCTTC.

This clonotype was detected only a few times. The CDR3 sequence: CASSITRRGTEAFF. The CDR3 DNA follows: TGTGCCAGCAGTATTACACGGAGGGGCACTGAAGCTTTCTTT. The chain recombines TRBV6-1 with TRBJ1-1; TRBD1 is a possible D gene (5 bases). The CDR3 has 14 amino acids. Trimming left V 5 bases short and J 4 bases short, with 14 bases between. The germline V gene encodes CDR1 MNHNS and CDR2 SASEGT.

This rearrangement joins TRBV20-1 to TRBJ2-1; D might be TRBD1 (5 bases). The germline V gene has CDR1 DFQATT and CDR2 SNEGSKA (reference sequence). Trimming took 6 bases from V and 7 from J, leaving 13 bases between them. This CDR3 has 12 residues. CDR3 bases: TGCAGTGCGCCGACAGAAATGAATGAGCAGTTCTTC. Translation gives CSAPTEMNEQFF.

This chain links TRBV6-5 with TRBJ2-7; 7 nucleotides agree with TRBD1. The CDR3 totals 16 residues. V lost 0 bases and J lost 4; bases outside the gene matches: 9. Germline V gene data show CDR1 as MNHEY and CDR2 as SVGAGI. CDR3 coding DNA: TGTGCCAGCAGTTACTCCGGGACAGTCCCTTCTTACGAGCAGTACTTC. Amino acids: CASSYSGTVPSYEQYF.

The chain couples TRBV20-1 to TRBJ1-2, with TRBD1 as a possible D gene (5 bases). Germline V gives CDR1 DFQATT, CDR2 SNEGSKA (reference sequence). This CDR3 comprises 15 residues. V was cut by 3 bases and J by 5 bases, with 19 bases left in between. Here the CDR3 reads CSASNLGTSSYGYTF. CDR3 nucleotide sequence: TGCAGTGCTAGTAATCTGGGGACTTCCTCGTATGGCTACACCTTC.

The J gene is TRBJ2-5, the V gene TRBV7-8; no reliable D call. V lost 4 bases to trimming and J lost 2 bases, with 11 bases between them. The CDR3 length is 14 residues. Germline CDR1 is SGHVS and CDR2 is FQNEAQ. The DNA of the CDR3 is TGTGCCAGCAGCTACCAGGAGCCTCAAGAGACCCAGTACTTC. This encodes CASSYQEPQETQYF.

The chain carries TRBV10-3 and TRBJ2-5; D tentatively reads TRBD1 or TRBD2 (6 bases each). Germline assignment: CDR1 ENHRY and CDR2 SYGVKD. V lost 3 bases and J lost 2, with 16 bases in between. The CDR3 contains 16 residues. Here the CDR3 DNA reads TGTGCCATCAGTGAACAGACTAGTCAGGGGCAAGAGACCCAGTACTTC. Residues: CAISEQTSQGQETQYF.

The chain joins TRBV25-1 to TRBJ2-5; 13 bases match TRBD2. CDR3 length: 14 residues. With 8 bases clipped from V and 1 base from J, the junction kept 1 base outside the gene matches. The germline CDR1 and CDR2 sequences are MGHDK and SYGVNS. The CDR3 nucleotides are TGTGCCAGCCGGACTAGCGGGAGCCAAGAGACCCAGTACTTC. Amino acids: CASRTSGSQETQYF.

The J gene is TRBJ1-1, the V gene TRBV12-3 or TRBV12-4; 9 bases match TRBD1. The CDR3 runs 15 residues. Germline trimming cut 5 bases from V and 4 bases from J; bases unmatched to any gene: 8. CDR3 nucleotides: TGTGCCAGCAGTGACCCGACAGGGGGGTTCACTGAAGCTTTCTTT. Translation gives CASSDPTGGFTEAFF.

This clonotype has only a few counts. The V gene is TRBV29-1, the J gene TRBJ2-5; 7 nucleotides match TRBD2. V trimming: 1 base; J trimming: 5 bases; junction bases outside the gene matches: 13. CDR3 length: 16 amino acids. Germline V gene lookup returns CDR1 SQVTM and CDR2 ANQGSEA. CDR3 nucleotide sequence: TGCAGCGTTGAAGTCCGGGACTATACCCCTCTGGAGACCCAGTACTTC. As protein: CSVEVRDYTPLETQYF.

This clonotype has only a few counts. The chain uses TRBV20-1 and TRBJ1-2; 8 nucleotides agree with TRBD1. Trimming at V came to 7 bases and at J to 6 bases, leaving 10 bases not matched to a gene. Germline V gene sequence: CDR1 DFQATT, CDR2 SNEGSKA (reference sequence). The CDR3 sequence is 13 residues long. The CDR3 DNA sequence: TGCAGTGTTCATCAGGGGGCGCCGGATGGCTACACCTTC. This gives the protein CSVHQGAPDGYTF.

The V gene is TRBV5-1, the J gene TRBJ2-1; a possible D gene is TRBD2 (6 bases). This CDR3 region has 16 residues. Germline assignment: CDR1 SGHRS and CDR2 YFSETQ. The germline V and J ends were trimmed by 0 bases and 0 bases, with 10 bases remaining between them. CDR3 sequence (DNA): TGCGCCAGCAGCTTGGCCGGGACTCGCTCCTACAATGAGCAGTTCTTC. Protein: CASSLAGTRSYNEQFF.